Below are 27 T cell receptor beta chains sequenced from a single sample in a study of PD-L1 blockade in urothelial cancer. This table comes from immunoSEQ multiplex PCR, and its TCRdb copy is limited to in-frame clones, with some not included. The sample lists about 21,000 clones; around 90% were seen once. Specimen: PBMCs, collected around atezolizumab (anti-PD-L1) treatment. The receptors were gathered from a woman aged 55-69 years with urothelial cancer.

This clone was found a few times. J is TRBJ1-5 and V is TRBV19, with 8 bases fitting TRBD1. V shed 8 bases and J 6 bases; nucleotides not matched to a gene: 9. Germline V gene sequence: CDR1 LNHDA, CDR2 SQIVND (reference sequence). This CDR3 has 14 amino acids. The CDR3 bases are TGTGCCAGTGAGTCTTTTGACAGGGGTCAGCCCCAGCATTTT. Translating it yields CASESFDRGQPQHF.

The chain joins TRBV6-6 to TRBJ2-5; the match to TRBD2 covers 8 bases. J gave up 2 bases and V 7 bases, and 6 bases lay outside the gene matches. The CDR3 sequence is 14 residues long. The germline V gene has CDR1 MNHNY and CDR2 SVGAGI (reference sequence). This CDR3 is CASNELAAQETQYF. CDR3 bases: TGTGCCAGCAATGAACTAGCGGCACAAGAGACCCAGTACTTC.

V and J are TRBV4-1 and TRBJ2-2; maybe TRBD2 (6 bases). This CDR3 is built from 16 residues. From germline, CDR1 is MGHRA and CDR2 YSYEKL. The V and J ends lost 3 bases and 6 bases respectively, with 17 bases between them. CDR3 protein: CASSQRMTRSAGELFF. The CDR3 bases are TGCGCCAGCAGCCAGAGAATGACTAGGTCGGCCGGGGAGCTGTTTTTT.

The chain employs TRBV18 and TRBJ1-2, with D possibly matching TRBD1 (5 bases). Trimming removed 4 bases from V and 6 bases from J, with 9 bases in between. The CDR3 consists of 12 residues. The germline gives CDR1 KGHSH, CDR2 LQKENI. CDR3: CASSRQGDGYTF. CDR3 bases: TGTGCCAGCTCACGGCAGGGCGATGGCTACACCTTC.

This chain uses TRBV6-5 with TRBJ2-3; no clear D gene. This CDR3 region has 16 residues. The germline CDR1 and CDR2 sequences are MNHEY and SVGAGI. With 4 bases removed from V and 7 bases from J, the gap between germline ends came to 21 bases. The CDR3 sequence: CASSSLFSYTLNTQYF. In DNA form, the CDR3 reads TGTGCCAGCAGTTCCCTTTTTTCTTACACCCTTAATACGCAGTATTTT.

The gene calls are TRBV27 and TRBJ2-7; the D gene is possibly TRBD1 (6 bases). This CDR3 region has 15 residues. V lost 5 bases to trimming and J lost 3 bases, with 17 bases between them. CDR1 is MNHEY and CDR2 is SMNVEV in the germline V gene (reference sequence). CDR3 DNA: TGTGCCAGCAGTACTCATACAGGGTTTTACTACGAGCAGTACTTC. It encodes CASSTHTGFYYEQYF.

A note on this clone: Other DNA sequences in the same sample also yield this CDR3. The V gene is TRBV4-1, the J gene TRBJ2-1; 7 nucleotides match TRBD2. Germline V gene sequence: CDR1 MGHRA, CDR2 YSYEKL. The CDR3 contains 16 residues. V shed 1 base and J 2 bases; nucleotides not matched to a gene: 5. The CDR3, as DNA: TGCGCCAGCAGCCAAGGACTAGCCGACCCCTACAATGAGCAGTTCTTC. Its translation: CASSQGLADPYNEQFF.

This clone has just one count. One junction end disagrees with the germline gene, perhaps due to a read error. This chain uses TRBV9 with TRBJ2-1; 8 bases are shared with TRBD2. The CDR3 length is 12 residues. Looked up from germline, CDR1 is SGDLS and CDR2 is YYNGEE. The CDR3 DNA sequence: TGTGCCAGCAGCGCAACCGGGACTAGTCCGATCTTC. This translates into CASSATGTSPIF.

The genes are TRBV4-2 and TRBJ2-1; D ambiguous. In germline, CDR1 is LGHNA, CDR2 YNFKEQ. The CDR3 consists of 14 residues. Trimming pared 0 bases from V and 1 base from J, leaving 4 bases between. For the CDR3, the DNA is TGTGCCAGCAGCCAAGAAGCGTCCTACAATGAGCAGTTCTTC. Its translation: CASSQEASYNEQFF.

The J gene is TRBJ2-7, the V gene TRBV5-4; TRBD1 is a possible D gene (5 bases). Per the germline V gene, CDR1 is SGHNT and CDR2 is YYREEE (reference sequence). The CDR3 is made up of 14 amino acids. V lost 1 base to trimming and J lost 0 bases, with 8 bases between them. The CDR3 DNA reads as TGTGCCAGCAGCTTGTTCCAGGGCTCCTACGAGCAGTACTTC. Amino acid sequence: CASSLFQGSYEQYF.

The CDR3 DNA reads TGTGCCAGCGGGGGACTCAACACAGATACGCAGTATTTT. It codes for CASGGLNTDTQYF. The chain has TRBV5-8 and TRBJ2-3; maybe TRBD2 (6 bases). V was cut by 7 bases and J by 2 bases, with 11 bases left in between. This CDR3 contains 13 residues. Germline V CDR1 and CDR2: SGHTS, YDEGEE.

This chain connects TRBV10-3 to TRBJ2-3; D is undetermined. This CDR3 has 15 residues. Germline V gene lookup returns CDR1 ENHRY and CDR2 SYGVKD. V lost 4 bases to trimming and J lost 0 bases, with 11 bases between them. The CDR3 nucleotides are TGTGCCATCAGTGGGTCGCAGCGTAGCACAGATACGCAGTATTTT. Protein product: CAISGSQRSTDTQYF.

The chain uses TRBV7-2 and TRBJ1-2; D ambiguous. Germline V gives CDR1 SGHTA, CDR2 FQGNSA. The CDR3 loop spans 13 amino acids. The ends were cut back, 5 bases at V and 8 bases at J, with 15 bases in the middle. The CDR3 nucleotides read TGTGCCAGCAGCCGACGCGAGGGAGCCGGCTACACCTTC. Protein sequence: CASSRREGAGYTF.

The chain links TRBV14 to TRBJ2-5, with 13 bases identical to TRBD2. Trimming cost V 3 bases and J 3 bases; bases outside gene matches: 4. Looked up from germline, CDR1 is SGHDN and CDR2 is FVKESK. This CDR3 contains 16 residues. CDR3 sequence (DNA): TGTGCCAGCAGCCAGGGGACTAGCGGGACCAAAGAGACCCAGTACTTC. It specifies CASSQGTSGTKETQYF.

This chain joins TRBV5-1 and TRBJ2-1, with D maybe TRBD2 (6 bases). Germline V gene lookup returns CDR1 SGHRS and CDR2 YFSETQ. The CDR3 sequence is 15 residues long. Trimming stripped 2 bases from V and 2 bases from J, with 11 bases between. The CDR3 loop is CASSFGSGPYNEQFF. As DNA, the CDR3 is TGCGCCAGCAGCTTCGGGAGCGGGCCCTACAATGAGCAGTTCTTC.

The J gene is TRBJ1-1, the V gene TRBV19; 10 bases are a match to TRBD1. CDR1 is LNHDA and CDR2 is SQIVND in the germline V gene (reference sequence). This CDR3 spans 14 amino acids. V lost 6 bases, J lost 4 bases, and 5 bases stayed unmatched. The CDR3 DNA is TGTGCCAGTAGCCTGACAGGGGGCGGCACTGAAGCTTTCTTT. It is translated as CASSLTGGGTEAFF.

The V call is TRBV7-9, the J call TRBJ1-1; 8 positions agree with TRBD1. The CDR3 extends over 16 amino acids. Unmatched junction bases numbered 9, after V lost 2 bases and J lost 4 bases. Germline assignment: CDR1 SEHNR and CDR2 FQNEAQ (reference sequence). The CDR3 DNA reads as TGTGCCAGCAGCTTATACCGGACAGGGCGGCGCACTGAAGCTTTCTTT. Translation: CASSLYRTGRRTEAFF. Supplemented by reference TRBV7-9 and TRBJ1-1, the full variable domain reads DTGVSQNPRHKITKRGQNVTFRCDPISEHNRLYWYRQTLGQGPEFLTYFQNEAQLEKSRLLSDRFSAERPKGSFSTLEIQRTEQGDSAMYLCASSLYRTGRRTEAFFGQGTRLTVV.

The chain employs TRBV6-5 and TRBJ2-7; 8 nucleotides line up with TRBD1. The CDR3 spans 15 residues. Germline V gives CDR1 MNHEY, CDR2 SVGAGI. Germline trimming cut 4 bases from V and 4 bases from J; bases unmatched to any gene: 9. The CDR3 loop is CASSSSGTGHYEQYF. The DNA of the CDR3 is TGTGCCAGCAGTTCGTCCGGGACAGGACATTACGAGCAGTACTTC.

V is TRBV5-1 and J is TRBJ1-2; the D gene is possibly TRBD1 (6 bases). CDR1 is SGHRS, CDR2 YFSETQ, per germline. The CDR3 runs to 17 residues. V lost 2 bases and J lost 4, with 21 bases in between. The CDR3 DNA reads as TGCGCCAGCAGCTTTAGAACGACAGGCCATTATTCCTATGGCTACACCTTC. Amino acid sequence: CASSFRTTGHYSYGYTF.

The genes are TRBV4-3 and TRBJ1-2; 9 positions match TRBD1. Germline V gives CDR1 LGHNA, CDR2 YSLEER. V lost 4 bases, J lost 8 bases, and 11 bases stayed unmatched. There are 15 residues in the CDR3. CDR3 sequence: CASSPAQGQGWGYTF. The CDR3 DNA sequence: TGCGCCAGCAGCCCAGCTCAGGGACAGGGCTGGGGCTACACCTTC.

The CDR3: CAWSEGLAGGPAGELFF. The CDR3 DNA sequence: TGTGCCTGGAGTGAGGGACTAGCGGGAGGGCCAGCCGGGGAGCTGTTTTTT. The genes are TRBV30 and TRBJ2-2, with 16 bases that match TRBD2. The V gene's germline CDR1 is GTSNPN and CDR2 SVGIG (reference sequence). V was clipped by 1 base and J by 6 bases; unmatched bases: 5. The CDR3 length is 17 residues. Combining the CDR3 with reference TRBV30 and TRBJ2-2 gives the whole variable domain SQTIHQWPATLVQPVGSPLSLECTVEGTSNPNLYWYRQAAGRGLQLLFYSVGIGQISSEVPQNLSASRPQDRQFILSSKKLLLSDSGFYLCAWSEGLAGGPAGELFFGEGSRLTVL.

The rearrangement links TRBV19 to TRBJ2-1, with TRBD2 matching 10 bases. CDR3 length: 17 residues. The junction had 9 bases not matched to a gene; V was cut back by 5 bases and J by 2 bases. CDR1 is LNHDA and CDR2 is SQIVND in the germline V gene (reference sequence). The CDR3 region has the DNA TGTGCCAGTAGTTGGTCCCTAGCGGGGGACGCCTACAATGAGCAGTTCTTC. Encoded protein: CASSWSLAGDAYNEQFF.

This clone was recorded once. V gene TRBV28 combines with J gene TRBJ2-1; a weak D match, TRBD1 (5 bases). This CDR3 has 16 amino acids. Germline V CDR1 and CDR2: MDHEN, SYDVKM. The germline V and J ends were trimmed by 1 base and 6 bases, with 16 bases remaining between them. The CDR3 sequence: CASSLLDLARANEQFF. In nucleotides, the CDR3 is TGTGCCAGCAGTTTATTGGATTTAGCCAGGGCCAATGAGCAGTTCTTC.

The genes are TRBV27 and TRBJ2-1, with 10 bases fitting TRBD2. Germline V gene sequence: CDR1 MNHEY, CDR2 SMNVEV (reference sequence). This CDR3 region has 17 residues. Trimming took 6 bases from V and 0 from J; bases not matched to a gene: 8. CDR3 sequence reads: CASRGLAISISYNEQFF. The CDR3, as DNA: TGTGCCAGCAGGGGACTAGCGATATCCATCTCCTACAATGAGCAGTTCTTC.

V and J are TRBV5-1 and TRBJ2-5; 8 bases fit TRBD1. Trimming at V came to 0 bases and at J to 5 bases, leaving 9 bases not matched to a gene. CDR3 length equals 16 residues. Germline V lookup: CDR1 SGHRS, CDR2 YFSETQ. The CDR3 region is CASSLDPRGRAETQYF. DNA for the CDR3: TGCGCCAGCAGCTTGGACCCCAGGGGGCGCGCGGAGACCCAGTACTTC.

This clone appeared once. V is TRBV11-3 and J is TRBJ2-7, with TRBD1 matching 8 bases. Germline assignment: CDR1 SGHNT and CDR2 YENEEA. Trimming cost V 5 bases and J 4 bases; bases outside gene matches: 13. The CDR3 is 16 amino acids. CDR3 DNA sequence: TGTGCCAGCAGCCCTAGGGACAGGCCTACATTGTACGAGCAGTACTTC. Translated, it gives CASSPRDRPTLYEQYF.

This clone appeared once. This clone may be a read error of a much larger clone one base away. Other nucleotide sequences from this sample produce the same CDR3. V is TRBV29-1 and J is TRBJ2-1, with a possible D match to TRBD1 (6 bases). The germline V and J ends were trimmed by 7 bases and 4 bases, with 14 bases remaining between them. The CDR3 spans 13 residues. Germline CDR1 and CDR2: SQVTM and ANQGSEA. The CDR3 DNA sequence: TGCAGCGCTGGAACAGGGTTTTACAATGAGCAGTTCTTC. Its translation is CSAGTGFYNEQFF.